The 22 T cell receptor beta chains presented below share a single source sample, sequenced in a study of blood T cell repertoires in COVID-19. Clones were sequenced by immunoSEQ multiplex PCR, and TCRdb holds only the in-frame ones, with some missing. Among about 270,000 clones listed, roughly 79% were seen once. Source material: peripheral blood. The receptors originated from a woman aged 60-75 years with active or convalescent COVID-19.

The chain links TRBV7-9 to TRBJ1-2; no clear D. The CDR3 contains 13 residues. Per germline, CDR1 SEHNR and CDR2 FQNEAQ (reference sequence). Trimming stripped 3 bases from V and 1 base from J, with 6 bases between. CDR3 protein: CASSFRGNYGYTF. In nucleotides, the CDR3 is TGTGCCAGCAGCTTTCGGGGTAACTATGGCTACACCTTC.

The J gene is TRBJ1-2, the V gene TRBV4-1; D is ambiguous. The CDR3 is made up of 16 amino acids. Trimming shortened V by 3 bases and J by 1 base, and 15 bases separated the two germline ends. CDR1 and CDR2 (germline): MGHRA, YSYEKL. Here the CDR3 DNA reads TGCGCCAGCAGCCATTTCGGGAATGTTATTAACTATGGCTACACCTTC. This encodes CASSHFGNVINYGYTF.

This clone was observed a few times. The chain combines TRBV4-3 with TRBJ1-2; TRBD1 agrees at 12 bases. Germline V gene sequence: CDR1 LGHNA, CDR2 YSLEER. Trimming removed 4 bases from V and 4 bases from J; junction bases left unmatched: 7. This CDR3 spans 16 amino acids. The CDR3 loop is CASSPGGQGAVYGYTF. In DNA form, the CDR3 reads TGCGCCAGCAGCCCCGGGGGACAGGGGGCGGTCTATGGCTACACCTTC.

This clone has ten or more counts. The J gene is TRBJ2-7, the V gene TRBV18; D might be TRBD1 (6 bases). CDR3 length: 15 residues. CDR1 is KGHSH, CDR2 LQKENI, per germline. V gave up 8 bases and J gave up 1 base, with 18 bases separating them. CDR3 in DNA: TGTGCCAGCCAAAGTGCGACAGGACCTTCCTACGAGCAGTACTTC. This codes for CASQSATGPSYEQYF.

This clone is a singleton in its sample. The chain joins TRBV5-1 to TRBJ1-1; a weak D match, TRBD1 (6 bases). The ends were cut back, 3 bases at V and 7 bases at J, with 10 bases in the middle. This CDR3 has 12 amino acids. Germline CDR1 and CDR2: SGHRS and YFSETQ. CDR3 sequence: CASSSGTFEAFF. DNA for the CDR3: TGCGCCAGCAGCTCCGGGACATTTGAAGCTTTCTTT.

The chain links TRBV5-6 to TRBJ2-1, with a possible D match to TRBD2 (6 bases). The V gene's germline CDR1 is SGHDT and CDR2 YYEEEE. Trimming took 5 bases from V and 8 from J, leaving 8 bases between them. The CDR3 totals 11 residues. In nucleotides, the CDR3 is TGTGCCAGCAGGACGGGGGATGAGCAGTTCTTC. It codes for CASRTGDEQFF. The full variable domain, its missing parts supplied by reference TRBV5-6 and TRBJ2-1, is DAGVTQSPTHLIKTRGQQVTLRCSPKSGHDTVSWYQQALGQGPQFIFQYYEEEERQRGNFPDRFSGHQFPNYSSELNVNALLLGDSALYLCASRTGDEQFFGPGTRLTVL.

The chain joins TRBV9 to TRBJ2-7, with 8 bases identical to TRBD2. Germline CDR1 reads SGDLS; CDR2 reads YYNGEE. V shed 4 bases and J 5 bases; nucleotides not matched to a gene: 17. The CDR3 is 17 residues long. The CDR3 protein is CASSLPGTSVFLHEQYF. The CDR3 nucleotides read TGTGCCAGCAGCTTGCCCGGGACTAGTGTTTTTCTCCACGAGCAGTACTTC.

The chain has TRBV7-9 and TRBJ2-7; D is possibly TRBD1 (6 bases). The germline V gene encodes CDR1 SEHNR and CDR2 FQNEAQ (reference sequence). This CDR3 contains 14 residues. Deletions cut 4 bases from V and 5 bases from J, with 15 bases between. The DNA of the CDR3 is TGTGCCAGCAGCTACATCGAGACAGGACACGAGCAGTACTTC. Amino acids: CASSYIETGHEQYF.

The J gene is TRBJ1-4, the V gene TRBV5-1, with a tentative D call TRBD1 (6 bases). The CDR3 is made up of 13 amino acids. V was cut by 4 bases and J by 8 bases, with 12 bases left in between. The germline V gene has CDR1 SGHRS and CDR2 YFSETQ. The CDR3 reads CASSIGQGEKLFF. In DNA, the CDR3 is TGCGCCAGCAGCATAGGGCAGGGGGAAAAACTGTTTTTT.

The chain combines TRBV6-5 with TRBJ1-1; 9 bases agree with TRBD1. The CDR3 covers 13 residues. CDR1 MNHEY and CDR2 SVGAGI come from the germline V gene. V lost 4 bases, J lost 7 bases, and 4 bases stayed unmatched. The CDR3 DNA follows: TGTGCCAGCAGTTTCCCGGGACAGGGTGAAGCTTTCTTT. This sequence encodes CASSFPGQGEAFF.

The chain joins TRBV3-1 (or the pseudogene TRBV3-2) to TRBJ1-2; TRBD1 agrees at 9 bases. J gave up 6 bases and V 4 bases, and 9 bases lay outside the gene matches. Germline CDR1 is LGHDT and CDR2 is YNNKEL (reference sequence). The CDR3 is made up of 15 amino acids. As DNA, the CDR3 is TGTGCCAGCAGCCCGCGGGACAGGGTCCGCCATGGCTACACCTTC. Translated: CASSPRDRVRHGYTF.

The CDR3 sequence is CASSLDRVEQYF. CDR3 DNA sequence: TGTGCCAGCAGTTTAGACAGGGTCGAGCAGTACTTC. The chain employs TRBV27 and TRBJ2-7, with TRBD1 matching 7 bases. This CDR3 contains 12 residues. Per the germline V gene, CDR1 is MNHEY and CDR2 is SMNVEV (reference sequence). Unmatched junction bases numbered 1, after V lost 2 bases and J lost 6 bases.

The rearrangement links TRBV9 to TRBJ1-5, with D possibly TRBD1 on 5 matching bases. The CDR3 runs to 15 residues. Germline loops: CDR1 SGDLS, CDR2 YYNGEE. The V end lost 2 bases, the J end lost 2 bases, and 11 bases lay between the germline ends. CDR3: CASSVSAGGNQPQHF. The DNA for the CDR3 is TGTGCCAGCAGCGTGAGTGCGGGGGGCAATCAGCCCCAGCATTTT.

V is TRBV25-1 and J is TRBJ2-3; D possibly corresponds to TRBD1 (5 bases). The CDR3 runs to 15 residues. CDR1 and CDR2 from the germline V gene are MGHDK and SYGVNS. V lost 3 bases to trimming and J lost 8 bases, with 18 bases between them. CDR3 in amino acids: CASSDWGGRRGTQYF. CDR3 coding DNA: TGTGCCAGCAGTGATTGGGGCGGCCGACGTGGTACGCAGTATTTT.

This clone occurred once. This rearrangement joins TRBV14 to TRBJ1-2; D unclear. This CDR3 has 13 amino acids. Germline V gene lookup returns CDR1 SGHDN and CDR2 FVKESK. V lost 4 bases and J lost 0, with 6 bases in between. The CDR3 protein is CASSPNPNYGYTF. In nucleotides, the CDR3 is TGTGCCAGCAGCCCTAACCCTAACTATGGCTACACCTTC.

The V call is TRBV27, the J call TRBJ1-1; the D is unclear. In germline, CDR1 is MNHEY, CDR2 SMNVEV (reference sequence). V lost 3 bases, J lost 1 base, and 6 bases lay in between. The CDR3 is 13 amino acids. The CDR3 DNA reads TGTGCCAGCAGTTTCTCCAGGAACACTGAAGCTTTCTTT. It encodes CASSFSRNTEAFF.

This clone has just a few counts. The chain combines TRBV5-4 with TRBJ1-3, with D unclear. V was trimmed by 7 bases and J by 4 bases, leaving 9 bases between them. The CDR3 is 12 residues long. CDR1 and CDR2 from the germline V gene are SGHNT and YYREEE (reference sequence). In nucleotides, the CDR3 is TGTGCCAGCGGTAACTCGGGAAACACCATATATTTT. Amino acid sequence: CASGNSGNTIYF. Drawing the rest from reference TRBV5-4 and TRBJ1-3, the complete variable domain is ETGVTQSPTHLIKTRGQQVTLRCSSQSGHNTVSWYQQALGQGPQFIFQYYREEENGRGNFPPRFSGLQFPNYSSELNVNALELDDSALYLCASGNSGNTIYFGEGSWLTVV.

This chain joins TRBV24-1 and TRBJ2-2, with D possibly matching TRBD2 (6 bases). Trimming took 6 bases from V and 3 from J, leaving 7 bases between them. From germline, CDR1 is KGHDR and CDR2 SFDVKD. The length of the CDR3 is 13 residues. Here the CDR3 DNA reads TGTGCCACCAGTCGGGACTACACCGGGGAGCTGTTTTTT. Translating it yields CATSRDYTGELFF.

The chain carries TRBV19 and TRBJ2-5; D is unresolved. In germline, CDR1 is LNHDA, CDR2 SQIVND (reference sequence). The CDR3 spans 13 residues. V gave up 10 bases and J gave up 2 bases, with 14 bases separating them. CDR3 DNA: TGTGCCATCGCTAATGGGCCTCAAGAGACCCAGTACTTC. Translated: CAIANGPQETQYF.

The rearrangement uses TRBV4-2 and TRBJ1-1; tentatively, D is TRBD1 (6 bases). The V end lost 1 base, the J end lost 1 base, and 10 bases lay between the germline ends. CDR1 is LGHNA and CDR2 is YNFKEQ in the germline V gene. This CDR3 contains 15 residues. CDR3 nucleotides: TGTGCCAGCAGCCAAGTCGGACAGAAGAACACTGAAGCTTTCTTT. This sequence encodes CASSQVGQKNTEAFF.

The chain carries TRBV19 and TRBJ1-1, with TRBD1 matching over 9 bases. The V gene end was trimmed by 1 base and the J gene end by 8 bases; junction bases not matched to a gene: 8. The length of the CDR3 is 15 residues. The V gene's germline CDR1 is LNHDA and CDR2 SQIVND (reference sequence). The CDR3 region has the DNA TGTGCCAGTAGTATAGGGGACAGGGTAAGAGGCGAAGCTTTCTTT. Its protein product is CASSIGDRVRGEAFF.

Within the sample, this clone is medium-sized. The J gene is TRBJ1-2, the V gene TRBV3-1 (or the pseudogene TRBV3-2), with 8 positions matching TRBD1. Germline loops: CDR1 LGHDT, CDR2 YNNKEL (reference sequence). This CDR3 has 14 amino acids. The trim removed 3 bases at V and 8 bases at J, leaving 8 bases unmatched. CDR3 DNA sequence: TGTGCCAGCAGCCACCCTTGGACAGGGTTGGGCTACACCTTC. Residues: CASSHPWTGLGYTF.